These 18 T cell receptor beta chains originate from one sample sequenced in a study of neurological immune-mediated disorders (dated by TCRdb to the late 2010s). Library construction relied on 5' RACE. This sample was sequenced with an Illumina HiSeq 2500. TCRdb applied fastp at Q25 and MiXCR to the public reads, then kept only in-frame beta chains. Each CDR3 protein appears once, grouped with its most common genes and DNA. The sample table shows about 21,000 distinct CDR3 sequences, and 15% to 20% are seen once. The ten largest make up approximately 7.6% of the sample. Sequencing was carried out using CD8+ T cells from blood. Every receptor here comes from a woman between 18 and 29 years old with multiple sclerosis.

This clonotype was counted ten times or more. The V call is TRBV5-6, the J call TRBJ1-5, with D perhaps TRBD1 (5 bases). The germline V gene has CDR1 SGHDT and CDR2 YYEEEE. Trimming removed 4 bases from V and 4 bases from J, with 15 bases in between. The length of the CDR3 is 15 residues. The CDR3 loop is CASSLGVGGNQPQHF. CDR3 bases: TGTGCCAGCAGCCTGGGGGTGGGCGGAAATCAGCCCCAGCATTTT.

This clonotype has at least ten counts. This sequence joins TRBV6-5 and TRBJ1-1; TRBD1 is a possible D gene (5 bases). V was trimmed by 2 bases and J by 0 bases, leaving 13 bases between them. The CDR3 spans 16 residues. Germline V gene sequence: CDR1 MNHEY, CDR2 SVGAGI. CDR3 sequence (DNA): TGTGCCAGCAGTTACCCGACGGGGCCAGTGAACACTGAAGCTTTCTTT. Translated, it gives CASSYPTGPVNTEAFF.

This clonotype was observed many times. The chain uses TRBV29-1 and TRBJ1-2; 7 positions match TRBD1. The V and J ends lost 6 bases and 6 bases, in that order; junction bases with no gene match: 1. Germline lookup yields CDR1 SQVTM and CDR2 ANQGSEA. The CDR3 length is 10 residues. DNA of the CDR3: TGCAGCGTCAGGGGGAATGGCTACACCTTC. This encodes CSVRGNGYTF.

The table lists this clonotype with many counts. The rearrangement joins TRBV6-5 to TRBJ1-6; D might be TRBD1 (6 bases). Trimming pared 5 bases from V and 3 bases from J, leaving 11 bases between. Germline V gives CDR1 MNHEY, CDR2 SVGAGI. The CDR3 loop spans 15 amino acids. Written as DNA, the CDR3 is TGTGCCAGCAGTGCCTGGACAGTCTATAATTCACCCCTCCACTTT. This encodes CASSAWTVYNSPLHF.

This clonotype has at least ten counts. The DNA of the CDR3 is TGCAGCGTCCCATGGTTTGGGGAGACCCAGTACTTC. It yields the protein CSVPWFGETQYF. The J gene is TRBJ2-5, the V gene TRBV29-1, with D uncertain. In germline, CDR1 is SQVTM, CDR2 ANQGSEA. V lost 6 bases to trimming and J lost 5 bases, with 13 bases between them. The CDR3 runs to 12 residues.

This clonotype showed up many times. The J gene is TRBJ2-3, the V gene TRBV27, with D possibly matching TRBD2 (6 bases). V was pared by 8 bases and J by 0 bases, with 12 bases between. Germline V CDR1 and CDR2: MNHEY, SMNVEV (reference sequence). The CDR3 length is 14 residues. This CDR3 is CASSIGSSTDTQYF. Written as DNA, the CDR3 is TGTGCCAGCTCAATCGGGAGTAGCACAGATACGCAGTATTTT.

This chain links TRBV2 with TRBJ1-2; TRBD1 matches 7 bases. Germline lookup yields CDR1 SNHLY and CDR2 FYNNEI. V lost 9 bases to trimming and J lost 4 bases; unmatched junction nucleotides: 5. The length of the CDR3 is 12 residues. DNA of the CDR3: TGTGCCAGTGGGGGACAGCCCTATGGCTACACCTTC. Translating it yields CASGGQPYGYTF.

The chain is built from TRBV5-1 and TRBJ2-3; D unresolved. This CDR3 has 14 amino acids. Looked up from germline, CDR1 is SGHRS and CDR2 is YFSETQ. The V gene lost 1 base and the J gene lost 0 bases, with 6 bases spanning the gap. In DNA, the CDR3 is TGCGCCAGCAGCTTGTCTATGAGCACAGATACGCAGTATTTT. Translation gives CASSLSMSTDTQYF.

This clonotype has at least ten counts. This chain connects TRBV3-1 to TRBJ2-5; weak D call: TRBD2 (6 bases). Trimming left V 0 bases short and J 2 bases short, with 10 bases between. Germline lookup yields CDR1 LGHDT and CDR2 YNNKEL (reference sequence). The CDR3 spans 15 residues. Written as DNA, the CDR3 is TGTGCCAGCAGCCAAGATCGGGGGATACAAGAGACCCAGTACTTC. This translates into CASSQDRGIQETQYF.

The gene calls are TRBV7-2 and TRBJ1-2; 7 nucleotides line up with TRBD1. Germline V gene data show CDR1 as SGHTA and CDR2 as FQGNSA. V lost 0 bases to trimming and J lost 6 bases; unmatched junction nucleotides: 4. This CDR3 is built from 14 residues. Written as DNA, the CDR3 is TGTGCCAGCAGCTTAGCCGCCAGGGGGGATGGCTACACCTTC. It yields the protein CASSLAARGDGYTF.

J is TRBJ1-6 and V is TRBV5-5; 7 bases align to TRBD1. The trim removed 0 bases at V and 10 bases at J, leaving 7 bases unmatched. Germline assignment: CDR1 SGHKS and CDR2 YYEKEE (reference sequence). This CDR3 is built from 15 residues. The CDR3 DNA follows: TGTGCCAGCAGCTTGGGACAGGGAGGAGGCTCACCCCTCCACTTT. Translating it yields CASSLGQGGGSPLHF.

The rearrangement links TRBV5-1 to TRBJ2-1, with D possibly being TRBD1 or TRBD2 (6 bases each). Germline CDR1 reads SGHRS; CDR2 reads YFSETQ. This CDR3 region has 15 residues. The ends were cut back, 3 bases at V and 6 bases at J, with 16 bases in the middle. The CDR3 sequence: CASSSSRGVGNEQFF. In DNA form, the CDR3 reads TGCGCCAGCAGCTCTTCGAGGGGGGTTGGCAATGAGCAGTTCTTC.

In its sample, this clonotype was seen many times. V usage is TRBV7-9 and J usage is TRBJ2-7, with D tentatively TRBD1 (5 bases). This CDR3 spans 13 amino acids. Trimming shortened V by 5 bases and J by 0 bases, and 8 bases separated the two germline ends. CDR1 is SEHNR, CDR2 FQNEAQ, per germline (reference sequence). CDR3 sequence reads: CASSDSSSYEQYV. CDR3 nucleotide sequence: TGTGCCAGCAGCGACAGCAGCTCCTACGAGCAGTACGTC.

This clonotype was detected only once. V usage is TRBV20-1 and J usage is TRBJ2-1; weak D call: TRBD1 (7 bases). The V gene lost 0 bases and the J gene lost 8 bases, with 29 bases spanning the gap. Germline V gene sequence: CDR1 DFQATT, CDR2 SNEGSKA (reference sequence). The CDR3 has 19 amino acids. CDR3 loop: CSARDLTEGRDRFIDEQFF. CDR3 sequence (DNA): TGCAGTGCTAGAGATCTAACGGAGGGGCGGGACAGATTTATAGATGAGCAGTTCTTC.

This clonotype rates as medium-sized. J is TRBJ2-3 and V is TRBV28; D ambiguous. The CDR3 covers 11 residues. Trimming took off 6 bases at V and 5 bases at J, with 6 bases between the two ends. CDR1 and CDR2 from the germline V gene are MDHEN and SYDVKM. CDR3 DNA sequence: TGTGCCAGCAGCCTGATAGATACGCAGTATTTT. Its translation: CASSLIDTQYF.

This clonotype has at least ten counts. The chain carries TRBV5-6 and TRBJ2-2; tentative D call: TRBD2 (5 bases). This CDR3 is built from 15 residues. Germline lookup yields CDR1 SGHDT and CDR2 YYEEEE. V lost 0 bases to trimming and J lost 7 bases, with 13 bases between them. The CDR3 protein is CASSLGSGYGGELFF. In nucleotides, the CDR3 is TGTGCCAGCAGCTTGGGGTCGGGGTACGGCGGGGAGCTGTTTTTT. The whole variable domain, remainder taken from reference TRBV5-6 and TRBJ2-2, is DAGVTQSPTHLIKTRGQQVTLRCSPKSGHDTVSWYQQALGQGPQFIFQYYEEEERQRGNFPDRFSGHQFPNYSSELNVNALLLGDSALYLCASSLGSGYGGELFFGEGSRLTVL.

By share, this clonotype ranks as medium-sized. CDR3 region: CASSPQSMGAWGYTF. In DNA, the CDR3 is TGCGCCAGCAGCCCCCAGTCGATGGGGGCTTGGGGCTACACCTTC. The chain is built from TRBV5-1 and TRBJ1-2; the D gene is possibly TRBD1 (6 bases). Germline loops: CDR1 SGHRS, CDR2 YFSETQ. The CDR3 consists of 15 residues. V dropped 4 bases and J dropped 8 bases, with 21 bases sitting between them.

This clonotype was seen at least ten times. V usage is TRBV25-1 and J usage is TRBJ1-2; 7 bases match TRBD1. V shed 4 bases, J shed 2 bases, and the junction held 1 base outside the gene matches. This CDR3 has 13 residues. The V gene's germline CDR1 is MGHDK and CDR2 SYGVNS. CDR3 sequence (DNA): TGTGCCAGCAGTGGACAGGGAAACTATGGCTACACCTTC. Translating it yields CASSGQGNYGYTF.